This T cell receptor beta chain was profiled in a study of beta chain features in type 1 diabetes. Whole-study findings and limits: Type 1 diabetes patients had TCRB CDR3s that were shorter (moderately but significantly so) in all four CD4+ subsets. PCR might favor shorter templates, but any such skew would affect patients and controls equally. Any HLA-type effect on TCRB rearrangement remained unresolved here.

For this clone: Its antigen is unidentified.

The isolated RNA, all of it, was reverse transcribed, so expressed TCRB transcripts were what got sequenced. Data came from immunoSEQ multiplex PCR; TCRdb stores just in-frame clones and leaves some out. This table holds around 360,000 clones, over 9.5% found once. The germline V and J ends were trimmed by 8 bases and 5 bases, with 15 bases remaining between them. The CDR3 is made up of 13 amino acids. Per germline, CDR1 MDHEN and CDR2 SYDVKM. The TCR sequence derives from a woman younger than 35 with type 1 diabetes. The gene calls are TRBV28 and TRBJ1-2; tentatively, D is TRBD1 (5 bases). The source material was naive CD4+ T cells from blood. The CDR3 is CASLMTVGYGYTF. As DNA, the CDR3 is TGTGCCAGCCTTATGACAGTTGGGTATGGCTACACCTTC.